This TCR beta chain was documented in a study of beta chain features in type 1 diabetes. Since all of the isolated RNA was reverse transcribed, expressed TCRB transcripts were what got sequenced. Profiled with immunoSEQ multiplex PCR; TCRdb holds only in-frame clones, not every one. This table holds approximately 41,000 clones, about 68% found once. The CDR3 is 12 amino acids. In germline, CDR1 is KGHSH, CDR2 LQKENI. V lost 8 bases, J lost 5 bases, and 12 bases lay in between. This clone was observed a few times. Its antigen is not identified. Study-level points and caveats: A pattern of fewer insertions and more deletions at VDJ junctions was seen in type 1 diabetes patients. TCRB repertoires of naive, central memory and Treg cells appeared more similar among patients than among healthy donors. Type 1 diabetes patients had TCRB CDR3s that were shorter (moderately but significantly so) in all four CD4+ subsets.

This chain uses TRBV18 with TRBJ1-2, with a possible D match to TRBD1 (6 bases). This receptor was obtained from a man aged 25-45 years with type 1 diabetes. Some clones in this sample may be carry-over from other donors' samples. Input material: Tregs from blood. The chain's CDR3 is CASRGAEYGYTF. CDR3 sequence (DNA): TGTGCCAGCCGGGGGGCAGAATATGGCTACACCTTC.